This T cell receptor beta chain was sequenced during a study of post-analysis software for immune sequencing data. Researchers reported that TCR beta cDNA libraries carried unique molecular identifiers. A population of roughly 0.9 to 11 million T cells gave rise to approximately 500,000 cDNA molecules. TCRdb ran MiXCR on the PCR reads and lists one entry per CDR3 protein. The sample shows roughly 800,000 distinct CDR3 sequences, less than 35% of them seen only once. This TCR was recovered from a girl aged 5-17 years with multiple sclerosis. Sequencing was done on a sample of blood.

CDR3 protein: CSATGTGADTQYF. The CDR3 bases are TGCAGTGCTACCGGGACAGGGGCAGATACGCAGTATTTT. The chain joins TRBV20-1 to TRBJ2-3; 10 positions match TRBD1. Germline V gene lookup returns CDR1 DFQATT and CDR2 SNEGSKA (reference sequence). J was trimmed by 4 bases and V by 4 bases; bases with no gene match: 2. The CDR3 covers 13 residues.